One and the same sample provided the 31 T cell receptor beta chains below, sequenced in a study of identical twins. TCRdb re-analysed the 5' RACE reads in MiXCR, keeping a single row per CDR3 protein. The data show a few hundred thousand distinct CDR3 sequences, with approximately 8.6% seen just once and less than 4% held by the top ten. These data were also reused for a study on yellow fever vaccine responses in identical twins.

Sample: CD8+ T cells sorted from blood. Receptors were obtained from a woman aged 18-29 years in good health.

The sample holds a few counts of this clonotype. The chain carries TRBV7-9 and TRBJ2-7; 12 positions match TRBD2. Losses at the gene ends were 4 bases for V and 4 bases for J; bases not matched to a gene: 11. Germline-derived CDR1 and CDR2 are SEHNR and FQNEAQ (reference sequence). The CDR3 is made up of 17 amino acids. The CDR3 sequence is CASSSTDLAGGRYEQYF. For the CDR3, the DNA is TGTGCCAGCAGCTCGACAGACCTAGCGGGAGGGCGGTACGAGCAGTACTTC.

The genes are TRBV20-1 and TRBJ2-1; D is undetermined. The germline V and J ends were trimmed by 0 bases and 3 bases, with 9 bases remaining between them. CDR1 DFQATT and CDR2 SNEGSKA come from the germline V gene (reference sequence). This CDR3 is built from 14 residues. The CDR3 DNA sequence: TGCAGTGCTAGAGATGGTGGGGACTACAATGAGCAGTTCTTC. Amino acid sequence: CSARDGGDYNEQFF.

This clonotype was counted a few times. The rearrangement uses TRBV6-2 or TRBV6-3 and TRBJ2-7; 9 nucleotides match TRBD2. V dropped 0 bases and J dropped 3; count of bases not matched to a gene: 15. The germline V gene encodes CDR1 MNHEY and CDR2 SVGEGT. The CDR3 sequence is 19 residues long. The chain's CDR3 is CASSYSTTSEREDHYEQYF. The CDR3 DNA reads as TGTGCCAGCAGTTACTCTACGACTAGTGAGCGGGAGGACCACTACGAGCAGTACTTC.

This clonotype was detected a few times. The chain uses TRBV2 and TRBJ1-5; 8 bases map to TRBD1. Trimming took 6 bases from V and 7 from J; bases not matched to a gene: 11. The CDR3 is made up of 15 amino acids. Per germline, CDR1 SNHLY and CDR2 FYNNEI. The CDR3 sequence: CASSHSRTGKQPQHF. As DNA, the CDR3 is TGTGCCAGCAGCCACTCAAGGACAGGGAAGCAGCCCCAGCATTTT.

This clonotype turned up a few times. The V and J genes are TRBV9 and TRBJ2-3, with TRBD1 identical over 8 bases. Germline V gene sequence: CDR1 SGDLS, CDR2 YYNGEE. The CDR3 is 16 residues long. V was pared by 0 bases and J by 3 bases, with 6 bases of the junction left unmatched. In DNA form, the CDR3 reads TGTGCCAGCAGCGTAGGAAGGGGACAGGAAACAGATACGCAGTATTTT. Protein sequence: CASSVGRGQETDTQYF.

The CDR3 region has the DNA TGCAGTGCTAGAACCTTCCGGGACAGTCAAGAGACCCAGTACTTC. Its translation is CSARTFRDSQETQYF. The chain uses TRBV20-1 and TRBJ2-5, with 7 bases matching TRBD1. The CDR3 runs to 15 residues. J gave up 2 bases and V 2 bases, and 8 bases lay outside the gene matches. Germline V lookup: CDR1 DFQATT, CDR2 SNEGSKA (reference sequence).

In this sample, this clonotype turned up a few times. The DNA for the CDR3 is TGCAGTGCTAGTAACGGGTACGCAGCCTACGAGCAGTACTTC. It codes for CSASNGYAAYEQYF. The chain employs TRBV20-1 and TRBJ2-7; D gene ambiguous. Germline CDR1 is DFQATT and CDR2 is SNEGSKA (reference sequence). Trimming removed 3 bases at V and 2 bases at J, with 14 bases between. CDR3 size: 14 residues.

This clonotype was recorded a few times. V gene TRBV7-8 combines with J gene TRBJ1-2; perhaps TRBD1 as D (6 bases). The CDR3 loop spans 15 amino acids. CDR1 is SGHVS, CDR2 FQNEAQ, per germline. The V gene lost 5 bases and the J gene lost 4 bases, with 17 bases spanning the gap. For the CDR3, the DNA is TGTGCCAGCAGCGAAGGGGACATGCGTTTCTATGGCTACACCTTC. Translating it yields CASSEGDMRFYGYTF.

The rearrangement links TRBV4-2 to TRBJ2-2; D could derive from TRBD1 or TRBD2 (5 bases each). CDR3 size: 14 residues. In germline, CDR1 is LGHNA, CDR2 YNFKEQ. Trimming removed 0 bases from V and 6 bases from J, with 8 bases in between. For the CDR3, the DNA is TGTGCCAGCAGCCAAGATCGGGGACCCGGGGAGCTGTTTTTT. The encoded protein is CASSQDRGPGELFF.

This clonotype was seen repeatedly, ten times or more. The chain recombines TRBV12-3 or TRBV12-4 with TRBJ2-1; 7 bases are a match to TRBD1. CDR3 length: 18 amino acids. V shed 7 bases, J shed 0 bases, and the junction held 15 bases outside the gene matches. CDR3 sequence reads: CASTLAGGLGSSYNEQFF. In nucleotides, the CDR3 is TGTGCCAGCACTCTGGCAGGGGGTTTAGGGAGCTCCTACAATGAGCAGTTCTTC.

This sequence joins TRBV24-1 and TRBJ2-7, with D possibly being TRBD1 or TRBD2 (5 bases each). Germline values: CDR1 KGHDR, CDR2 SFDVKD. The CDR3 is made up of 13 amino acids. V dropped 12 bases and J dropped 2 bases, with 16 bases sitting between them. The chain's CDR3 is CAQRDRRPYEQYF. The CDR3 nucleotides are TGTGCCCAAAGGGACCGACGCCCCTACGAGCAGTACTTC.

This clonotype was detected many times. The chain joins TRBV12-3 or TRBV12-4 to TRBJ2-7; the match to TRBD1 covers 10 bases. This CDR3 has 15 residues. V gave up 4 bases and J gave up 2 bases; unmatched junction bases: 5. The CDR3 DNA is TGTGCCAGCAGTTACGGGACAGGGGTACCCTACGAGCAGTACTTC. It yields the protein CASSYGTGVPYEQYF.

The sample holds many counts of this clonotype. V usage is TRBV5-1 and J usage is TRBJ2-1; 7 positions match TRBD2. The CDR3 sequence is 16 residues long. Germline loops: CDR1 SGHRS, CDR2 YFSETQ. V was clipped by 4 bases and J by 0 bases; unmatched bases: 7. DNA for the CDR3: TGCGCCAGCAGCGCCGTCGGGGGGAGCTCCTACAATGAGCAGTTCTTC. Its protein product is CASSAVGGSSYNEQFF.

The gene calls are TRBV28 and TRBJ2-3, with 10 positions matching TRBD2. Germline V gene data show CDR1 as MDHEN and CDR2 as SYDVKM. The CDR3 length is 16 residues. Trimming took 4 bases from V and 6 from J; bases not matched to a gene: 10. The CDR3: CASSSGLAPEVDTQYF. The CDR3 DNA follows: TGTGCCAGCAGTTCGGGACTAGCGCCCGAGGTTGATACGCAGTATTTT. Using reference TRBV28 and TRBJ2-3 for the parts outside the CDR3, the full variable domain is DVKVTQSSRYLVKRTGEKVFLECVQDMDHENMFWYRQDPGLGLRLIYFSYDVKMKEKGDIPEGYSVSREKKERFSLILESASTNQTSMYLCASSSGLAPEVDTQYFGPGTRLTVL.

This clonotype has ten or more counts. The chain recombines TRBV2 with TRBJ1-4; D is uncertain. Germline V gives CDR1 SNHLY, CDR2 FYNNEI. The CDR3 covers 15 residues. The germline V and J ends were trimmed by 2 bases and 8 bases, with 15 bases remaining between them. The CDR3, as DNA: TGTGCCAGCAGTGAACCCGGACTAGCGGAGGAAAAACTGTTTTTT. Its translation is CASSEPGLAEEKLFF.

J is TRBJ2-2 and V is TRBV7-9; D is unclear. Germline values: CDR1 SEHNR, CDR2 FQNEAQ (reference sequence). Trimming cost V 1 base and J 2 bases, with 14 bases left between them. The CDR3 contains 17 residues. The CDR3 region is CASSLGRIFQNTGELFF. Here the CDR3 DNA reads TGTGCCAGCAGCTTAGGAAGAATTTTTCAAAACACCGGGGAGCTGTTTTTT.

The chain is built from TRBV27 and TRBJ2-7; TRBD1 aligns across 8 bases. CDR1 is MNHEY, CDR2 SMNVEV, per germline (reference sequence). The CDR3 sequence is 14 residues long. J lost 2 bases, V lost 6 bases, and 6 bases had no gene match. The CDR3, as DNA: TGTGCCAGCAGCCGGGACAGGACTACCTACGAGCAGTACTTC. Amino acid sequence: CASSRDRTTYEQYF.

This clonotype was recorded a few times. This chain links TRBV7-9 with TRBJ2-7, with a tentative D call TRBD1 (5 bases). The CDR3 contains 13 residues. The germline CDR1 and CDR2 sequences are SEHNR and FQNEAQ (reference sequence). Trimming pared 5 bases from V and 4 bases from J, leaving 12 bases between. CDR3 coding DNA: TGTGCCAGCAGCCCGAAGCAGGGATACGAGCAGTACTTC. It specifies CASSPKQGYEQYF.

This chain joins TRBV4-3 and TRBJ2-3, with no clear D. This CDR3 contains 14 residues. In germline, CDR1 is LGHNA, CDR2 YSLEER. Trimming cost V 0 bases and J 4 bases, with 8 bases left between them. CDR3 in DNA: TGCGCCAGCAGCCAAGAGTACTTTCCAGATACGCAGTATTTT. This gives the protein CASSQEYFPDTQYF.

This clonotype was picked up a small number of times. The V call is TRBV9, the J call TRBJ1-2; D might be TRBD1 (6 bases). The CDR3 runs 15 residues. Trimming cost V 0 bases and J 6 bases, with 15 bases left between them. CDR1 is SGDLS, CDR2 YYNGEE, per germline. CDR3 coding DNA: TGTGCCAGCAGCGTAGTAGGCGGGCAGGGGAATGGCTACACCTTC. Its translation: CASSVVGGQGNGYTF.

This clonotype showed up just a few times. The chain uses TRBV4-2 and TRBJ2-7; D not resolved. This CDR3 comprises 14 residues. The germline V and J ends were trimmed by 0 bases and 4 bases, with 10 bases remaining between them. Looked up from germline, CDR1 is LGHNA and CDR2 is YNFKEQ. The CDR3 coding sequence is TGTGCCAGCAGCCAAGATTTGCAGACGTACGAGCAGTACTTC. This gives the protein CASSQDLQTYEQYF.

Ten or more counts support this clonotype. V usage is TRBV20-1 and J usage is TRBJ2-4; TRBD1 matches 9 bases. This CDR3 has 18 amino acids. J lost 0 bases, V lost 4 bases, and 13 bases had no gene match. Germline V CDR1 and CDR2: DFQATT, SNEGSKA (reference sequence). CDR3: CSANGQGITSLAKNIQYF. CDR3 nucleotide sequence: TGCAGTGCTAACGGACAGGGGATTACCTCCCTAGCCAAAAACATTCAGTACTTC.

The sample holds many counts of this clonotype. The rearrangement joins TRBV7-2 to TRBJ1-2; TRBD1 agrees at 7 bases. Trimming removed 1 base from V and 9 bases from J; junction bases left unmatched: 5. Looked up from germline, CDR1 is SGHTA and CDR2 is FQGNSA. CDR3 length equals 13 residues. Written as DNA, the CDR3 is TGTGCCAGCAGCTTAGGGGGACAGTCTAGCTACACCTTC. This gives the protein CASSLGGQSSYTF.

This clonotype was counted ten times or more. V and J are TRBV5-6 and TRBJ2-7; D not certain. With 0 bases removed from V and 0 bases from J, the gap between germline ends came to 7 bases. Germline V lookup: CDR1 SGHDT, CDR2 YYEEEE. The CDR3 runs 14 residues. CDR3 amino acids: CASSLGGDSYEQYF. In nucleotides, the CDR3 is TGTGCCAGCAGCTTGGGCGGAGACTCCTACGAGCAGTACTTC.

The chain joins TRBV27 to TRBJ2-1; no clear D gene. CDR3 length: 15 residues. Trimming removed 5 bases at V and 0 bases at J, with 11 bases between. Per the germline V gene, CDR1 is MNHEY and CDR2 is SMNVEV (reference sequence). The CDR3 nucleotides are TGTGCCAGCAGTCGATTCCCCACCTCCTACAATGAGCAGTTCTTC. This gives the protein CASSRFPTSYNEQFF.

This clonotype appeared many times. The chain combines TRBV5-1 with TRBJ2-7; D uncertain. The CDR3 loop spans 11 amino acids. Trimming cost V 1 base and J 6 bases, with 5 bases left between them. Germline lookup yields CDR1 SGHRS and CDR2 YFSETQ. CDR3 sequence reads: CASSLIGEQYF. The CDR3 DNA follows: TGCGCCAGCAGCTTGATAGGCGAGCAGTACTTC.

The chain has TRBV4-1 and TRBJ2-3, with 8 bases aligning to TRBD2. The CDR3 length is 17 residues. The ends lost 0 bases at V and 6 bases at J; junction bases unmatched: 11. Per germline, CDR1 MGHRA and CDR2 YSYEKL. CDR3 loop: CASSQEATGGYHDTQYF. The CDR3 bases are TGCGCCAGCAGCCAAGAAGCGACGGGAGGGTATCACGATACGCAGTATTTT.

On this clonotype itself: A much larger clone is a single base away; this may be a read error. The rearrangement uses TRBV4-2 and TRBJ2-7; no reliable D call. Germline V CDR1 and CDR2: LGHNA, YNFKEQ. The CDR3 is made up of 14 amino acids. Trimming shortened V by 8 bases and J by 0 bases, and 14 bases separated the two germline ends. The CDR3 nucleotides read TGTGCCAGCGGCCCCTTGGGCTACTCCTACGAGCAGTACTTC. Protein sequence: CASGPLGYSYEQYF.

This chain connects TRBV29-1 to TRBJ1-1; a possible D gene is TRBD1 (6 bases). The V and J ends lost 3 bases and 1 base respectively, with 9 bases between them. The germline V gene encodes CDR1 SQVTM and CDR2 ANQGSEA. The CDR3 consists of 13 residues. CDR3 sequence: CSVDNRENTEAFF. CDR3 in DNA: TGCAGCGTTGATAACAGGGAGAACACTGAAGCTTTCTTT.

This chain connects TRBV5-1 to TRBJ2-1; 14 bases are a match to TRBD2. The length of the CDR3 is 18 residues. The J segment lost 9 bases and the V segment lost 2 bases, leaving 13 bases of the junction unmatched. The V gene's germline CDR1 is SGHRS and CDR2 YFSETQ. In DNA form, the CDR3 reads TGCGCCAGCAGCTTTGGACTAATTTCGGGACTAGCGGGGGCTGAGCAGTTCTTC. Translating it yields CASSFGLISGLAGAEQFF.

Remarks on this clonotype: At one end the junction does not follow the germline gene, possibly because of a read error. The chain combines TRBV7-9 with TRBJ2-7; 7 bases are shared with TRBD1. Germline-derived CDR1 and CDR2 are SEHNR and FQNEAQ (reference sequence). The CDR3 is 13 amino acids. The chain's CDR3 is CASSSGTAPWLWF. CDR3 bases: TGTGCCAGCAGCTCCGGGACAGCCCCCTGGTTGTGGTTC.